This TCR beta chain stems from a study of OX40 agonist ivuxolimab in advanced cancers. Overall study context: Partial responses were achieved by three patients: one hepatocellular carcinoma, two cutaneous melanoma. Study outcomes and limitations: Dosing at 0.1 to 3.0 mg/kg was accompanied by clonal expansion of CD4+ and CD8+ blood T cells by week 6.

Collection of blood occurred at baseline, at cycle 4 day 1, and at cycle 7 day 1. In regard to this clone: Its antigen is not identified.

The table came from immunoSEQ multiplex PCR; TCRdb's copy has only in-frame clones and leaves some out. Of more than 65,000 clones in the sample, more than 70% were seen once. Sequences were derived from CD4+ or CD8+ T cells sorted from blood, sampled in a trial of the OX40 agonist ivuxolimab. The TCR sequence derives from an adult with an advanced solid tumor such as melanoma, head and neck, liver or kidney cancer.

CDR3 residues: CASSLGGSSGNTIYF. CDR3 bases: TGTGCCAGCAGCTTGGGAGGGTCCTCTGGAAACACCATATATTTT. This sequence joins TRBV5-4 and TRBJ1-3; D is uncertain. Germline V gives CDR1 SGHNT, CDR2 YYREEE (reference sequence). CDR3 size: 15 residues. V lost 0 bases, J lost 0 bases, and 7 bases lay in between.